Sample share makes the clone carrying this TCR beta chain medium-sized (0.01 to 0.1%). Unique molecular identifiers were added to individual cDNA molecules. TCRdb fed the 5' RACE reads into MiXCR, producing one record per CDR3 protein. The sample lists tens of thousands of distinct CDR3 sequences, around 11% occurring once. This sample was taken from a study of early T cells in non-severe SARS-CoV-2 infection. Overall study context: Sequenced material consisted of bulk RNA (from unsorted whole blood), and chains were unpaired.

The CDR3 has 12 residues. Trimming removed 2 bases from V and 4 bases from J, with 6 bases in between. The receptor's source is an adult who was a healthcare worker with PCR-confirmed SARS-CoV-2 infection or an uninfected control (not recorded which). The sample consisted of whole blood, taken at baseline. The rearrangement uses TRBV12-3 or TRBV12-4 and TRBJ2-7; no clear D gene. CDR3 nucleotides: TGTGCCAGCAGTTTACGGCCTTACGAGCAGTACTTC. Translating gives CASSLRPYEQYF.